The 2 T cell receptor beta chains below were found in one sample sequenced in a study of patients and donors after allogeneic stem cell transplantation (dated by TCRdb to 2018 to 2021). Libraries came from RT-PCR. The run used a NextSeq 550. Using fastp trimming at Q25 and MiXCR clonotype assembly, TCRdb reanalyzed the public sequencing data and kept in-frame beta chains. Rows with one shared CDR3 protein collapse into an entry with the most common genes and DNA. In all, the sample holds hundreds of thousands of distinct CDR3 sequences, and 16% of those were seen once. Roughly 7.2% of the sample is taken by the ten largest. Sequencing was carried out using blood, either unsorted or a sorted T cell fraction (not recorded which). Source of these receptors: a human donor who was either an allogeneic HSCT recipient or a stem cell or donor lymphocyte infusion donor (not recorded which). It is not recorded whose cells these are; they may come from a transplant donor.

This clonotype was recorded many times. The CDR3 loop reads CASSPSSSGSADTQYF. The CDR3 nucleotides read TGTGCCAGCAGTCCCTCTTCTAGCGGGAGTGCAGATACGCAGTATTTT. The chain is built from TRBV12-3 or TRBV12-4 and TRBJ2-3, with TRBD2 matching over 10 bases. V shed 5 bases, J shed 4 bases, and the junction held 9 bases outside the gene matches. This CDR3 contains 16 residues.

This clonotype was picked up many times. This chain connects TRBV5-1 to TRBJ2-7; unclear D gene. The ends were cut back, 0 bases at V and 7 bases at J, with 11 bases in the middle. The CDR3 runs 13 residues. Germline CDR1 and CDR2: SGHRS and YFSETQ. The CDR3 DNA reads as TGCGCCAGCAGCTTGGACGGTAGCTGGGAGCAGTACTTC. Translation: CASSLDGSWEQYF.